Ten or more counts support the clone carrying this T cell receptor (beta chain). With 0 bases clipped from V and 5 bases from J, the junction kept 7 bases outside the gene matches. The CDR3 is 16 amino acids. CDR1 and CDR2 from the germline V gene are SGHAT and FQNNGV. The data originate from a study of early T cells in non-severe SARS-CoV-2 infection. Individual cDNA molecules were tagged with unique molecular identifiers. One entry per CDR3 protein results from TCRdb running MiXCR on the 5' RACE reads. The sample shows around 80,000 distinct CDR3 sequences, roughly 12% of them seen only once. Source material: whole blood. V and J are TRBV11-2 and TRBJ1-1; 9 bases are a match to TRBD1. The TCR was taken from an adult who was a healthcare worker with PCR-confirmed SARS-CoV-2 infection or an uninfected control (not recorded which). The CDR3 reads CASSLDRDRASTEAFF. CDR3 in DNA: TGTGCCAGCAGCTTAGATAGGGACAGGGCGTCGACTGAAGCTTTCTTT.